The clone carrying this T cell receptor (beta chain) was recorded at least ten times. Its antigen is as yet unknown. Axillary draining lymph nodes of breast cancer patients supplied the node samples. The CDR3 consists of 16 residues. The V segment lost 3 bases and the J segment 1 base; nucleotides outside the gene matches: 7. The germline V gene encodes CDR1 SGHVS and CDR2 FNYEAQ. The sample comes from a study of breast tumors, draining lymph nodes, adjacent tissues. Study conclusions and caveats: Compared with lymph nodes, tumors were less diverse; compared with nontumor tissue, more. Most tumor T cells seemingly derive from lymph node, then expand in tumor.

A single record per CDR3 protein comes from TCRdb applying MiXCR to the multiplex PCR reads. The data contain 150,000 to 200,000 distinct CDR3 sequences, approximately 30% of them seen just once; the ten biggest clones take up about 3.8%. The sequencing input was axillary lymph node tissue. The TCR was taken from a female donor with breast cancer. Some clones in this sample may be carry-over from other donors' samples. V and J are TRBV7-6 and TRBJ2-5; 8 positions agree with TRBD1. The CDR3 is CASSLGTGPSQETQYF. CDR3 sequence (DNA): TGTGCCAGCAGCTTGGGGACAGGACCCTCCCAAGAGACCCAGTACTTC.